A selection of T cell receptor beta chains follows, all from one sample in a study of T-cell memory formation after mild COVID-19. TCRdb re-called the 5' RACE reads through MiXCR, storing one row per CDR3 protein. The data show some 320,000 distinct CDR3 sequences, about 13% seen once. Sequenced: PBMCs or a T cell subset sorted from them (not recorded which). The origin of the receptors is a man aged 18-30 years who had mild COVID-19 (a few samples of this study predate the infection). Cell type and time point are not known. CDR3s include the opening cysteine and the closing phenylalanine or tryptophan. A D gene is named only where the DNA matches it firmly. Clone size, where shown, is once, few, many, or a class for clones that have expanded.

J gene,clone size,D gene,V gene,CDR3 protein,CDR3 DNA
TRBJ1-4,NA,NA,TRBV15,CATSPRGREKLFF,TGTGCCACCAGCCCCAGGGGTCGGGAAAAACTGTTTTTT
TRBJ2-4,NA,NA,TRBV4-1,CASSQVGTYDIQYF,TGCGCCAGCAGCCAAGTGGGAACTTATGACATTCAGTACTTC
TRBJ2-7,few,TRBD2,TRBV4-1,CASSPTSGGASYEQYF,TGCGCCAGCAGCCCGACTAGCGGGGGGGCCTCATACGAGCAGTACTTC
TRBJ2-5,few,NA,TRBV4-2,CASSQGNIPGLVQETQYF,TGTGCCAGCAGCCAGGGGAATATTCCGGGACTCGTCCAAGAGACCCAGTACTTC
TRBJ2-7,few,TRBD1,TRBV20-1,CITPDRGYEQYF,TGCATAACTCCGGACAGGGGCTACGAGCAGTACTTC
TRBJ2-5,few,TRBD2,TRBV9,CASSVGLIETQYF,TGTGCCAGCAGCGTGGGACTAATTGAGACCCAGTACTTC
TRBJ2-7,few,TRBD1,TRBV7-2,CASSVDFRDRGYEQYF,TGTGCCAGCAGCGTCGACTTCCGGGACAGGGGCTACGAGCAGTACTTC
TRBJ2-3,NA,TRBD2,TRBV20-1,CSARVPSGVADTQYF,TGCAGTGCTAGAGTGCCTAGCGGGGTCGCAGATACGCAGTATTTT
TRBJ2-2,NA,NA,TRBV5-1,CASSLVGGAGELFF,TGCGCCAGCAGCTTGGTCGGGGGCGCCGGGGAGCTGTTTTTT
TRBJ2-7,NA,NA,TRBV7-9,CASSLGFPGSSYEQYF,TGTGCCAGCAGCTTAGGGTTTCCGGGCTCCTCCTACGAGCAGTACTTC
TRBJ1-2,few,TRBD1,TRBV4-3,CASSQDLGQGAWNGYTF,TGCGCCAGCAGCCAAGATCTGGGACAGGGGGCTTGGAATGGCTACACCTTC
TRBJ2-3,few,NA,TRBV12-1,CASARLWGVVDTQYF,TGTGCCAGCGCTCGCCTTTGGGGGGTGGTAGATACGCAGTATTTT
TRBJ1-6,NA,NA,TRBV6-1,CASISGVTNSPLHF,TGTGCCAGCATCTCGGGGGTCACTAATTCACCCCTCCACTTT
TRBJ2-7,few,NA,TRBV6-5,CASSFQRGEQYF,TGTGCCAGCAGTTTTCAGCGCGGCGAGCAGTACTTC
TRBJ2-4,few,NA,TRBV20-1,CSARDYTLAKNIQYF,TGCAGTGCTAGAGACTATACCTTAGCCAAAAACATTCAGTACTTC
TRBJ2-3,NA,TRBD2,TRBV6-2/TRBV6-3,CASKTSFSTDTQYF,TGTGCCAGCAAGACTAGCTTTAGCACAGATACGCAGTATTTT
TRBJ2-2,NA,NA,TRBV6-2/TRBV6-3,CASSYSVSTGELFF,TGTGCCAGCAGTTATTCGGTATCCACCGGGGAGCTGTTTTTT
TRBJ2-7,NA,NA,TRBV11-2,CASSGKLGEQYF,TGTGCCAGCAGCGGCAAGCTCGGCGAGCAGTACTTC
TRBJ2-7,few,NA,TRBV6-2/TRBV6-3,CASSPLPRSYEQYF,TGTGCCAGCAGTCCTCTCCCGAGGTCCTACGAGCAGTACTTC
TRBJ2-5,few,NA,TRBV5-4,CASSLGGRAETQYF,TGTGCCAGCAGCTTGGGAGGAAGGGCAGAGACCCAGTACTTC
TRBJ2-1,NA,TRBD2,TRBV7-2,CASISSPGLATNEQFF,TGTGCCAGCATCTCCTCACCGGGACTAGCAACGAATGAGCAGTTCTTC
TRBJ2-2,NA,NA,TRBV6-5,CASSYSGLYHTGELFF,TGTGCCAGCAGTTACTCAGGACTATACCACACCGGGGAGCTGTTTTTT
TRBJ1-1,NA,NA,TRBV4-3,CASSQGSRGTEAFF,TGCGCCAGCAGCCAAGGTTCCCGGGGCACTGAAGCTTTCTTT
TRBJ1-1,NA,NA,TRBV11-3,CASSSAGYTEAFF,TGTGCCAGCAGCTCCGCAGGGTACACTGAAGCTTTCTTT
TRBJ1-6,many,NA,TRBV7-3,CASSLVGGEGTPLHF,TGTGCCAGCAGCTTAGTCGGGGGAGAAGGGACACCCCTCCACTTT
TRBJ2-2,NA,NA,TRBV28,CASLRGGELFF,TGTGCCAGCCTTCGGGGGGGGGAGCTGTTTTTT
TRBJ2-1,NA,NA,TRBV10-1,CASSESYEQFF,TGCGCCAGCAGTGAGTCGTATGAGCAGTTCTTC
TRBJ2-1,few,NA,TRBV7-2,CASSSYRDFEQFF,TGTGCCAGCAGCTCTTACCGGGACTTTGAGCAGTTCTTC
TRBJ1-2,few,NA,TRBV12-3/TRBV12-4,CASSGALSYGYTF,TGTGCCAGCAGCGGGGCCCTAAGCTATGGCTACACCTTC
TRBJ2-7,few,NA,TRBV6-6,CASSMGKAYEQYF,TGTGCCAGCAGCATGGGAAAGGCCTACGAGCAGTACTTC
TRBJ2-7,few,NA,TRBV5-1,CASSFAQDRPSYEQYF,TGCGCCAGCAGCTTCGCACAGGATAGACCCTCCTACGAGCAGTACTTC
TRBJ1-2,few,NA,TRBV2,CASSDVPGYGYTF,TGTGCCAGCAGTGATGTCCCCGGCTATGGCTACACCTTC
TRBJ2-1,few,TRBD2,TRBV6-2/TRBV6-3,CASSRRGAGVSNEQFF,TGTGCCAGCAGTCGCCGGGGCGCGGGGGTCTCCAATGAGCAGTTCTTC
TRBJ2-1,few,NA,TRBV20-1,CSARDERRGFTEQFF,TGCAGTGCTAGAGATGAGCGGCGGGGTTTTACTGAGCAGTTCTTC
TRBJ2-2,many,TRBD2,TRBV7-2,CASSLLAGGYTGELFF,TGTGCCAGCAGCTTACTAGCGGGGGGGTATACCGGGGAGCTGTTTTTT
TRBJ2-3,NA,TRBD1,TRBV4-1,CASSHLRGQNTDTQYF,TGCGCCAGCAGCCATCTCAGGGGGCAAAACACAGATACGCAGTATTTT
TRBJ2-1,many,NA,TRBV7-9,CASSLLGAEQFF,TGTGCCAGCAGCCTCCTAGGAGCCGAGCAGTTCTTC
TRBJ2-7,NA,NA,TRBV7-2,CASSRSGGWYEQYF,TGTGCCAGCAGTCGGTCCGGGGGATGGTACGAGCAGTACTTC
TRBJ2-1,few,NA,TRBV19,CASSAELSSYNEQFF,TGTGCCAGTAGTGCGGAGTTGAGCTCCTACAATGAGCAGTTCTTC
TRBJ1-5,NA,TRBD1,TRBV3-1,CASSQSDRGFGQPQHF,TGTGCCAGCAGCCAGTCCGACAGGGGCTTTGGACAGCCCCAGCATTTT
TRBJ2-5,NA,NA,TRBV2,CASRVMSRAWTQYF,TGTGCCAGCAGGGTAATGTCGCGGGCGTGGACCCAGTACTTC
TRBJ2-3,few,TRBD2,TRBV7-2,CASSSFAAGGYDTQYF,TGTGCCAGCAGCTCCTTTGCGGCGGGGGGGTACGATACGCAGTATTTT
TRBJ2-5,few,NA,TRBV25-1,CASSLTGWDQYF,TGTGCCAGCAGTCTGACCGGATGGGACCAGTACTTC
TRBJ1-5,NA,NA,TRBV29-1,CSVGRGNQPQHF,TGCAGCGTTGGACGGGGAAATCAGCCCCAGCATTTT
TRBJ1-2,few,NA,TRBV5-5,CASSLRGAQEGYTF,TGTGCCAGCAGCTTGAGGGGGGCCCAGGAGGGCTACACCTTC
TRBJ2-4,few,NA,TRBV12-3/TRBV12-4,CASSPNRDWVKNIQYF,TGTGCCAGCAGTCCCAACAGGGATTGGGTCAAAAACATTCAGTACTTC
TRBJ1-1,NA,NA,TRBV24-1,CATSDSWEDGAFF,TGTGCCACCAGTGATTCGTGGGAGGACGGAGCTTTCTTT
TRBJ2-5,few,TRBD1,TRBV7-2,CASSAWTGGSQETQYF,TGTGCCAGCAGCGCCTGGACAGGGGGAAGTCAAGAGACCCAGTACTTC
TRBJ2-3,few,NA,TRBV7-9,CASSPKYKDTQYF,TGTGCCAGCAGCCCTAAATACAAGGATACGCAGTATTTT
TRBJ1-5,few,NA,TRBV6-5,CASGSGAGNQPQHF,TGTGCCAGCGGGTCAGGGGCCGGCAATCAGCCCCAGCATTTT
TRBJ2-3,few,TRBD2,TRBV5-1,CASSLRTSGGYTDTQYF,TGCGCCAGCAGCTTGAGGACTAGCGGGGGGTACACAGATACGCAGTATTTT
TRBJ2-2,few,NA,TRBV11-2,CASFLWGTGELFF,TGTGCCAGCTTTCTCTGGGGTACCGGGGAGCTGTTTTTT
TRBJ1-2,NA,NA,TRBV18,CASSPPSRGANYGYTF,TGTGCCAGCTCACCACCGTCCCGGGGAGCTAACTATGGCTACACCTTC